The T cell receptor (beta chain) under discussion was sequenced for a study of beta chain features in type 1 diabetes. Overall study findings and caveats: In all four CD4+ subsets, TCRB CDR3 length was significantly, moderately reduced in type 1 diabetes. Comparison showed that naive, central memory and Treg TCRB repertoires appeared more similar among patients than among healthy donors.

The CDR3 is 19 amino acids. Trimming took off 2 bases at V and 0 bases at J, with 20 bases between the two ends. The germline CDR1 and CDR2 sequences are LGHNA and YSLEER. Expressed TCRB transcripts were sequenced because the isolated RNA had all been reverse transcribed beforehand. An average of roughly 4 million reads was obtained for naive, central memory and regulatory T cell samples. The repertoire was sequenced with immunoSEQ multiplex PCR; TCRdb's copy has only in-frame clones and lacks some. The sample records 300,000 or so clones, 13% being singletons. This clone occurred a few times. Its antigen is currently unknown. One heparinised blood draw averaging approximately 100 mL was given by each donor. Markers CD45RO/CCR7/CD25/CD127/CD95/CD27 served to sort CD4+ naive, central memory, regulatory and stem cell-like memory cells.

The sequence came from a woman between 18 and 29 years old with type 1 diabetes. The chain has TRBV4-3 and TRBJ2-1, with D possibly TRBD2 on 7 matching bases. Sequencing input: naive CD4+ T cells from blood. The CDR3 reads CASSQSLGGLSRSYNEQFF. The CDR3 coding sequence is TGCGCCAGCAGCCAATCCCTGGGGGGGCTGAGCCGCTCCTACAATGAGCAGTTCTTC.